This T cell receptor beta chain was observed in a study of T-cell reconstitution after alpha-beta-depleted transplantation in children. Study-level points and caveats: From newly produced T cells came most of the T-cell counts and diversity one year after transplant. Reportedly, only several hundred clones from non-depleted graft cells drove alpha-beta T-cell counts at about two months. Diversity of TCRbeta at day 60 was high in some patients, arising from surviving recipient T cells and thymic progenitors.

Unique molecular identifiers were used to barcode this TCRbeta library. TCRdb re-derived calls from the PCR reads in MiXCR, one entry per CDR3 protein. The top ten clones hold about 28% of a sample with around 960,000 distinct CDR3 sequences, less than 30% of them seen once. This clonotype was seen more than once but under ten times. The antigen is undetermined. This receptor was obtained from a boy younger than two who had a stem cell transplant for SCID, so the T cells may come from the graft donor. The sequencing used PBMCs, mostly from graft donor cells, collected 360 days after TCRalphabeta/CD19-depleted stem cell transplant.

CDR3 in amino acids: CAILLETQYF. The CDR3 DNA reads as TGTGCCATCCTACTAGAGACCCAGTACTTC. The chain couples TRBV2 to TRBJ2-5, with no clear D. CDR3 length: 10 residues. The germline gives CDR1 SNHLY, CDR2 FYNNEI. The V end lost 10 bases, the J end lost 4 bases, and 7 bases lay between the germline ends.